This TCR beta chain was obtained from a study of Graves' ophthalmopathy and Graves' hyperthyroidism. In the study overall: No progression to ophthalmopathy over 18 months defined stable hyperthyroidism.

Amplification of the TCR beta CDR3 regions used RNA transcripts (as template). First-round RT-PCR relied on HTBI primers, and a second-round multiplex PCR came next. TCRdb passed the multiplex PCR reads through MiXCR, listing each CDR3 protein once. The top ten clones hold around 4.6% of a sample with 500,000 to 700,000 distinct CDR3 sequences, less than 40% of them seen once. Overall study results and limits: Blood also carried most expanded thyroid clonotypes exceeding 0.001 frequency.

CDR1 SGHTA and CDR2 FQGTGA come from the germline V gene. V dropped 2 bases and J dropped 5 bases, with 6 bases sitting between them. This CDR3 region has 13 residues. Worth noting for this clonotype: Its antigen is unknown. The missing conserved phenylalanine or tryptophan at the end of this CDR3 makes a read error likely.

The chain has TRBV7-3 and TRBJ2-2, with D tentatively TRBD2 (5 bases). The sequenced sample was peripheral blood or thyroid tissue (not recorded which). The sequence came from an adult man with Graves' hyperthyroidism. CDR3 residues: CASSLSGTGELFL. Written as DNA, the CDR3 is TGTGCCAGCAGCTTATCGGGGACCGGGGAGCTGTTTCTT.